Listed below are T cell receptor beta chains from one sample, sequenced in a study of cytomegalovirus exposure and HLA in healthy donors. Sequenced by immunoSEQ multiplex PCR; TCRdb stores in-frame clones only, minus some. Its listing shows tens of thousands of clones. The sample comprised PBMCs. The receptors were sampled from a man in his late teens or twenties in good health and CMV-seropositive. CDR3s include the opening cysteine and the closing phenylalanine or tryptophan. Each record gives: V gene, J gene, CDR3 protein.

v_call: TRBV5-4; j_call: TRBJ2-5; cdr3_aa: CASSLGGQGKETQYF
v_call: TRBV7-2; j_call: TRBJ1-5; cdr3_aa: CASSFGGRDSQPQHF
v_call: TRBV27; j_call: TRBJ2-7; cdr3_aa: CASSWGGYYEQYF
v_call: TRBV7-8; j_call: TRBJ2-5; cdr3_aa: CASSPGETQYF
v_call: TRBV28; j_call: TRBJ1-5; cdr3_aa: CASSLPGRGGSQPQHF
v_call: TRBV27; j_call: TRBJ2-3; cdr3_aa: CASSLGGGPDTQYF
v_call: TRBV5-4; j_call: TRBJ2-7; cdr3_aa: CASSLAGGGDEQYF
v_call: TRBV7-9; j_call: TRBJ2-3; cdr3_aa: CASSPGTGRIDTQYF
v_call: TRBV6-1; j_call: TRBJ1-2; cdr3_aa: CASRGGQGAVGYTF
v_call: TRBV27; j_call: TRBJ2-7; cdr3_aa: CASGRPYEQYF
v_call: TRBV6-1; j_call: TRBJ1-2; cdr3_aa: CASALGRANYGYTF
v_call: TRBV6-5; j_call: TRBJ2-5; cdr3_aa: CASSYSPLSPETQYF
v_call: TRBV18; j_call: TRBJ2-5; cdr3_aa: CASSPQLAGDFQETQYF
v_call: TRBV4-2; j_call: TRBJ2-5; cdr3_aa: CASSQPRAGVETQYF
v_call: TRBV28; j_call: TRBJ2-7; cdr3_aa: CASSPGGPYEQYF
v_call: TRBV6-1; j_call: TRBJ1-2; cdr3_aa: CASSEQGPGLSGYTF
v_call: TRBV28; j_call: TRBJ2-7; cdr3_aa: CASSTPTGKYEQYF
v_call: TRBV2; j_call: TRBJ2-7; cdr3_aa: CASSGPKTALSYEQYF
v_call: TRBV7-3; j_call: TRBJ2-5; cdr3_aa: CASSPGDSGEETQYF
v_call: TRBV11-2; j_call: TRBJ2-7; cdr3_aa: CASSLEISLSYEQYF
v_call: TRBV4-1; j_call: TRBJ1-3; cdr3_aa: CASSQGPSMALAGNTIYF
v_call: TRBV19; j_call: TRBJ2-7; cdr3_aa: CASSRDSYEQYF
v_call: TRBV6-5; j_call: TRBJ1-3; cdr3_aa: CASHPGGGSGNTIYF
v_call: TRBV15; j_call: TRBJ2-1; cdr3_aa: CASTGAGGINEQFF
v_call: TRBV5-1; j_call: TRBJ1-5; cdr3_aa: CASSLEGSDQPQHF
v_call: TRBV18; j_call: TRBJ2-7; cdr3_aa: CASSPAHRGEQYF
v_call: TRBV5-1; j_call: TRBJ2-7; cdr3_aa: CASSTPDSSYEQYF
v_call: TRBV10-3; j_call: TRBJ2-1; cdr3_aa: CAISGTGLVGNEQFF
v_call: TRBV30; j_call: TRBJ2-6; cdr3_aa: CAWSVGGHGANVLTF
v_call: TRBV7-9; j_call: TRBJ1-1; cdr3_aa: CASSLGTGALNTEAFF
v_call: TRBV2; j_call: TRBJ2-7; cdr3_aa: CASSRSRTGGHEQYF
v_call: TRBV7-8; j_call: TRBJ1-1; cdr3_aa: CASSLDTGVTEAFF
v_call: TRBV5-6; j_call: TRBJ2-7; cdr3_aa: CASSLAGTGGLYEQYF